This TCR beta chain was sequenced during a study of cytomegalovirus exposure and HLA in healthy donors. Points from the study as a whole: Reported results showed that the classifier diagnosed cytomegalovirus status with high specificity and sensitivity.

CDR1 is SGHRS and CDR2 is YFSETQ in the germline V gene. V was pared by 0 bases and J by 10 bases, with 6 bases of the junction left unmatched. This CDR3 spans 15 amino acids. The study ran its PCR with 60 Vbeta and 13 Jbeta primers. Sequenced by immunoSEQ multiplex PCR; TCRdb stores in-frame clones only, minus some. The table lists roughly 180,000 clones, more than 75% of them singletons, with over 1.5% in the top ten. Comments on this clone: Its antigen remains unknown. This sample includes further DNA sequences coding for the same CDR3.

The chain joins TRBV5-1 to TRBJ1-6, with 8 bases matching TRBD1. Sequenced material: PBMCs. The TCR was taken from a middle-aged man in good health and CMV-seronegative. The CDR3 loop is CASSLATGGSSPLHF. DNA of the CDR3: TGCGCCAGCAGCTTGGCTACAGGGGGAAGCTCACCCCTCCACTTT.